A selection of T cell receptor beta chains follows, all from one sample in a study of blood T cell repertoires in COVID-19. The repertoire was sequenced with immunoSEQ multiplex PCR; TCRdb's copy has only in-frame clones and lacks some. The sample lists approximately 150,000 clones; 60% to 80% were seen once. Sequenced input: peripheral blood. The source is a middle-aged man with active or convalescent COVID-19. Each CDR3 is given with its conserved first and last residue. D genes are given only for firm matches. Expanded clones are given a class, and other clones once, few, many or no size at all.

TRBJ2-2 . TRBV10-3 . 16 CAISESQRENTGELFF TGTGCCATCAGTGAGTCACAGAGAGAGAACACCGGGGAGCTGTTTTTT
TRBJ1-1 TRBD1 TRBV7-9 . 16 CASSRPGQGANTEAFF TGTGCCAGCAGCCGGCCGGGACAGGGGGCAAACACTGAAGCTTTCTTT
TRBJ1-3 . TRBV10-3 . 16 CAISEGTGSWRNTIYF TGTGCCATCAGTGAGGGCACAGGGAGCTGGAGAAACACCATATATTTT
TRBJ2-1 . TRBV5-4 . 15 CASSLISRGGNEQFF TGTGCCAGCAGCTTGATATCCAGGGGAGGGAATGAGCAGTTCTTC
TRBJ1-1 . TRBV11-2 . 15 CASSLSGGSNTEAFF TGTGCCAGCAGCCTCTCCGGGGGGTCTAACACTGAAGCTTTCTTT
TRBJ2-7 TRBD1 TRBV19 few 14 CASSTTGGAREQYF TGTGCCAGTAGTACGACAGGGGGCGCGAGGGAGCAGTACTTC
TRBJ2-2 . TRBV5-4 . 15 CASSLPGQNTGELFF TGTGCCAGCAGCCTCCCGGGACAGAACACCGGGGAGCTGTTTTTT
TRBJ2-7 . TRBV5-6 few 16 CASSFGPGDTSYEQYF TGTGCCAGCAGCTTTGGCCCCGGGGACACCTCCTACGAGCAGTACTTC
TRBJ2-7 TRBD2 TRBV28 . 18 CASSLFRLAGLLSYEQYF TGTGCCAGCAGTTTATTCAGACTAGCGGGCCTGTTGTCCTACGAGCAGTACTTC
TRBJ2-3 TRBD2 TRBV28 few 14 CASSLQGGADTQYF TGTGCCAGCAGTTTACAGGGAGGGGCAGATACGCAGTATTTT
TRBJ1-3 . TRBV28 . 16 CASSFPPYRIGNTIYF TGTGCCAGCAGTTTTCCCCCCTACAGGATTGGAAACACCATATATTTT
TRBJ2-1 . TRBV5-1 . 13 CASSPGGINEQFF TGCGCCAGCAGCCCAGGGGGGATCAATGAGCAGTTCTTC
TRBJ2-2 . TRBV25-1 once 18 CASSEPLGLVGDTGELFF TGTGCCAGCAGTGAGCCCCTAGGTCTAGTCGGGGACACCGGGGAGCTGTTTTTT
TRBJ2-7 TRBD2 TRBV28 . 16 CASSSPLAGETYEQYF TGTGCCAGCAGTTCCCCCCTAGCGGGAGAGACCTACGAGCAGTACTTC
TRBJ2-5 . TRBV7-2 . 13 CATQEGGAETQYF TGTGCCACCCAAGAGGGCGGAGCAGAGACCCAGTACTTC
TRBJ2-7 TRBD1 TRBV7-3 . 15 CASNLGQGPSYEQYF TGTGCCAGCAACTTAGGACAGGGGCCCTCCTACGAGCAGTACTTC
TRBJ2-7 . TRBV12-3/TRBV12-4 . 13 CASKDAGRLEQYF TGTGCCAGCAAAGACGCGGGTCGCTTGGAGCAGTACTTC
TRBJ1-6 TRBD1 TRBV10-2 . 17 CASSEPTGSSYNSPLHF TGCGCCAGCAGTGAACCGACAGGGAGCTCCTATAATTCACCCCTCCACTTT
TRBJ1-1 TRBD1 TRBV6-2/TRBV6-3 . 15 CASSGTGVRNTEAFF TGTGCCAGCAGTGGAACAGGGGTAAGGAACACTGAAGCTTTCTTT
TRBJ2-5 TRBD2 TRBV5-1 once 15 CASSLGLAGVETQYF TGCGCCAGCAGCTTAGGACTAGCGGGAGTGGAGACCCAGTACTTC
TRBJ2-1 . TRBV18 . 14 CASLTSFIVGEQFF TGTGCCAGCCTAACTAGCTTCATCGTCGGTGAGCAGTTCTTC
TRBJ1-6 TRBD1 TRBV3-1/TRBV3-2 . 17 CASSGGTGGSYNSPLHF TGTGCCAGCAGCGGAGGGACAGGGGGCTCCTATAATTCACCCCTCCACTTT
TRBJ2-7 . TRBV28 . 13 CASRQGLTYEQYF TGTGCCAGCAGACAGGGCTTAACCTACGAGCAGTACTTC
TRBJ2-1 TRBD1 TRBV19 . 13 CASGDRVIDEQFF TGTGCCAGTGGGGACAGGGTTATCGATGAGCAGTTCTTC
TRBJ1-4 . TRBV2 . 13 CASSAPYNEKLFF TGTGCCAGCAGTGCACCCTATAATGAAAAACTGTTTTTT
TRBJ2-7 . TRBV5-8 . 12 CASSWTDYEQYF TGTGCCAGCAGCTGGACAGACTACGAGCAGTACTTC
TRBJ2-2 . TRBV4-1 . 16 CASSQEVGASTGELFF TGCGCCAGCAGCCAAGAGGTGGGAGCAAGCACCGGGGAGCTGTTTTTT
TRBJ1-1 . TRBV6-2/TRBV6-3 . 15 CASSYGAGRRTEAFF TGTGCCAGCAGTTACGGAGCAGGGAGGCGCACTGAAGCTTTCTTT
TRBJ2-1 TRBD2 TRBV19 . 16 CASSMLAGSSYNEQFF TGTGCCAGTAGTATGCTAGCGGGGAGCTCCTACAATGAGCAGTTCTTC
TRBJ1-1 . TRBV25-1 . 14 CASSEDRSYTEAFF TGTGCCAGCAGTGAGGACAGATCCTACACTGAAGCTTTCTTT
TRBJ2-7 TRBD2 TRBV4-2 . 16 CASSQDSPSGRDEQYF TGTGCCAGCAGCCAAGATTCGCCTAGCGGGAGGGACGAGCAGTACTTC
TRBJ2-3 . TRBV6-4 . 16 CASSDSAGPSTDTQYF TGTGCCAGCAGTGACTCGGCGGGGCCTAGCACAGATACGCAGTATTTT
TRBJ2-3 TRBD2 TRBV7-3 . 14 CASSPGLVADTQYF TGTGCCAGCAGCCCGGGACTAGTGGCAGATACGCAGTATTTT
TRBJ2-7 TRBD2 TRBV5-4 once 13 CASSFSGSSEQYF TGTGCCAGCAGCTTTAGCGGGAGTAGCGAGCAGTACTTC
TRBJ2-7 . TRBV7-9 . 12 CASSAPGYEQYF TGTGCCAGCAGCGCCCCGGGCTACGAGCAGTACTTC
TRBJ2-3 TRBD2 TRBV7-8 . 16 CASSPLPSGRTDTQYF TGTGCCAGCAGCCCACTCCCTAGCGGTCGCACAGATACGCAGTATTTT
TRBJ2-5 TRBD1 TRBV5-6 . 17 CASTGRTGALGAETQYF TGTGCCAGCACCGGAAGGACAGGAGCCTTGGGGGCCGAGACCCAGTACTTC
TRBJ1-5 TRBD1 TRBV28 . 14 CASIFTQGDQPQHF TGTGCCAGCATCTTTACTCAGGGGGATCAGCCCCAGCATTTT
TRBJ2-2 TRBD1 TRBV9 once 16 CASSPIPTGATGELFF TGTGCCAGCAGCCCCATACCGACAGGGGCAACCGGGGAGCTGTTTTTT
TRBJ1-2 . TRBV4-2 few 15 CASSQEGRGRYGYTF TGTGCCAGCAGCCAAGAGGGCAGGGGAAGATATGGCTACACCTTC
TRBJ2-7 . TRBV15 . 13 CATSRGSGGEQYF TGTGCCACCAGCAGAGGTTCAGGTGGCGAGCAGTACTTC
TRBJ2-1 TRBD2 TRBV19 . 13 CASSAGAYNEQFF TGTGCCAGTAGCGCGGGGGCCTACAATGAGCAGTTCTTC
TRBJ1-2 TRBD1 TRBV20-1 . 16 CSASRDRASLNYGYTF TGCAGTGCTAGTCGGGACAGGGCCTCGCTTAACTATGGCTACACCTTC
TRBJ2-7 TRBD2 TRBV4-1 . 15 CASSQIAGAVGEQYF TGCGCCAGCAGCCAAATAGCGGGAGCAGTCGGTGAGCAGTACTTC
TRBJ2-1 TRBD2 TRBV28 once 16 CASSPPKAGGWDEQFF TGTGCCAGCAGTCCCCCAAAAGCGGGAGGGTGGGATGAGCAGTTCTTC
TRBJ2-5 TRBD2 TRBV9 . 14 CASSPGLAAETQYF TGTGCCAGCAGCCCAGGACTAGCGGCAGAGACCCAGTACTTC
TRBJ2-5 TRBD1 TRBV19 . 17 CASSQNLFDRVKETQYF TGTGCCAGTAGTCAGAACCTATTTGACAGGGTTAAAGAGACCCAGTACTTC
TRBJ2-5 TRBD2 TRBV9 . 17 CASSVASEREGRETQYF TGTGCCAGCAGCGTAGCTTCAGAGCGGGAGGGCCGGGAGACCCAGTACTTC
TRBJ2-1 TRBD2 TRBV28 few 15 CASSLGGLGVNEQFF TGTGCCAGCAGTTTAGGGGGACTAGGGGTCAATGAGCAGTTCTTC
TRBJ1-3 . TRBV7-9 . 14 CASSLSVSGNTIYF TGTGCCAGCAGCTTATCAGTCTCTGGAAACACCATATATTTT
TRBJ2-5 TRBD2 TRBV9 . 14 CASSVAGGGETQYF TGTGCCAGCAGCGTGGCCGGGGGGGGCGAGACCCAGTACTTC
TRBJ2-2 TRBD2 TRBV4-1 . 15 CASSQGLAGTGELFF TGCGCCAGCAGCCAGGGACTAGCGGGCACCGGGGAGCTGTTTTTT